These 20 T cell receptor beta chains were all obtained from the same sample, sequenced in a study of OX40 agonist ivuxolimab in advanced cancers. This table comes from immunoSEQ multiplex PCR, and its TCRdb copy is limited to in-frame clones, with some not included. The sample has under 85,000 clones; approximately 81% are singletons. The specimen comprised CD4+ or CD8+ T cells sorted from blood, sampled in a trial of the OX40 agonist ivuxolimab. Receptors were obtained from an adult with an advanced solid tumor such as melanoma, head and neck, liver or kidney cancer.

This chain uses TRBV6-5 with TRBJ1-1; D possibly corresponds to TRBD1 (6 bases). The germline V and J ends were trimmed by 7 bases and 6 bases, with 18 bases remaining between them. CDR3 length: 14 residues. In germline, CDR1 is MNHEY, CDR2 SVGAGI. The CDR3, as DNA: TGTGCCAGCACCAACCCGAGGGGGGTTCCTGAAGCTTTCTTT. Its protein is CASTNPRGVPEAFF.

The chain recombines TRBV5-1 with TRBJ2-1; 9 nucleotides line up with TRBD2. The trim removed 5 bases at V and 6 bases at J, leaving 6 bases unmatched. Germline V gene sequence: CDR1 SGHRS, CDR2 YFSETQ. The CDR3 contains 14 residues. The CDR3 coding sequence is TGCGCCAGCAGGTTTCTAGCGGGGATCAATGAGCAGTTCTTC. Protein: CASRFLAGINEQFF. The full variable domain, rest sourced from reference TRBV5-1 and TRBJ2-1, is KAGVTQTPRYLIKTRGQQVTLSCSPISGHRSVSWYQQTPGQGLQFLFEYFSETQRNKGNFPGRFSGRQFSNSRSEMNVSTLELGDSALYLCASRFLAGINEQFFGPGTRLTVL.

The rearrangement links TRBV9 to TRBJ2-5, with 7 positions matching TRBD1. The end of the DNA aligns better with TRBJ2-7, so the J call may be wrong. The germline V gene has CDR1 SGDLS and CDR2 YYNGEE. The CDR3 length is 17 residues. CDR3 residues: CASSVRDSSLGSSEQYF. Here the CDR3 DNA reads TGTGCCAGCAGCGTCCGGGACAGTTCCTTAGGTTCTAGCGAGCAGTACTTC.

J is TRBJ2-3 and V is TRBV14; 8 nucleotides line up with TRBD2. The CDR3 spans 16 residues. The junction had 3 bases not matched to a gene; V was cut back by 1 base and J by 0 bases. Germline V gives CDR1 SGHDN, CDR2 FVKESK. The chain's CDR3 is CASSQVAGSSTDTQYF. CDR3 in DNA: TGTGCCAGCAGCCAAGTAGCGGGGAGTAGCACAGATACGCAGTATTTT.

The genes are TRBV5-4 and TRBJ2-4; TRBD2 might be the D (6 bases). Trimming cost V 3 bases and J 6 bases, with 19 bases left between them. This CDR3 region has 16 residues. The germline CDR1 and CDR2 sequences are SGHNT and YYREEE (reference sequence). The CDR3 loop reads CASSSPLSGVRNIQYF. For the CDR3, the DNA is TGTGCCAGCAGCTCCCCCCTCTCGGGAGTAAGAAACATTCAGTACTTC.

The chain joins TRBV10-3 to TRBJ1-4; 9 bases line up with TRBD1. Germline CDR1 ENHRY, CDR2 SYGVKD. V was pared by 3 bases and J by 3 bases, with 5 bases of the junction left unmatched. This CDR3 is built from 16 residues. CDR3 loop: CAISDTGGRANEKLFF. The DNA of the CDR3 is TGTGCCATCAGTGATACAGGGGGCAGGGCTAATGAAAAACTGTTTTTT.

J is TRBJ2-3 and V is TRBV19, with 9 bases that match TRBD1. Unmatched junction bases numbered 10, after V lost 5 bases and J lost 7 bases. CDR1 and CDR2 (germline): LNHDA, SQIVND (reference sequence). This CDR3 contains 15 residues. CDR3 bases: TGTGCCAGTAGTTCTCCCCGACAGGGGGGATATACGCAGTATTTT. Its protein product is CASSSPRQGGYTQYF. Using reference TRBV19 and TRBJ2-3 for the parts outside the CDR3, the full variable domain is DGGITQSPKYLFRKEGQNVTLSCEQNLNHDAMYWYRQDPGQGLRLIYYSQIVNDFQKGDIAEGYSVSREKKESFPLTVTSAQKNPTAFYLCASSSPRQGGYTQYFGPGTRLTVL.

The V call is TRBV11-2, the J call TRBJ2-5, with D possibly TRBD2 on 7 matching bases. V was shortened by 1 base and J by 4 bases, with 10 bases between the two germline ends. The CDR3 consists of 14 residues. Germline CDR1 and CDR2: SGHAT and FQNNGV. The CDR3 spells CASSLVRGGETQYF. The CDR3 DNA follows: TGTGCCAGCAGCTTAGTGAGGGGGGGAGAGACCCAGTACTTC.

The V call is TRBV11-3, the J call TRBJ2-1; 7 bases fit TRBD1. The CDR3 has 17 residues. Germline V gives CDR1 SGHNT, CDR2 YENEEA. The J segment lost 4 bases and the V segment lost 1 base, leaving 10 bases of the junction unmatched. CDR3 coding DNA: TGTGCCAGCAGCTTAGTATCTTACCGGACAGGATACAATGAGCAGTTCTTC. Translation gives CASSLVSYRTGYNEQFF.

This clone was counted a single time. The chain links TRBV6-5 to TRBJ1-5; weak D call: TRBD1 (5 bases). Germline CDR1 MNHEY, CDR2 SVGAGI. The CDR3 consists of 14 residues. Trimming took off 6 bases at V and 5 bases at J, with 14 bases between the two ends. Here the CDR3 DNA reads TGTGCCAGCAGCTTCGTGGGACCTCATCAGCCCCAGCATTTT. It yields the protein CASSFVGPHQPQHF.

V gene TRBV2 combines with J gene TRBJ2-6; D is unclear. Germline values: CDR1 SNHLY, CDR2 FYNNEI. Trimming took off 4 bases at V and 4 bases at J, with 2 bases between the two ends. This CDR3 spans 12 amino acids. DNA for the CDR3: TGTGCCAGCAGTGCCGGGGCCAACGTCCTGACTTTC. Amino acids: CASSAGANVLTF.

The chain combines TRBV19 with TRBJ2-3; 8 bases align to TRBD2. The ends lost 1 base at V and 6 bases at J; junction bases unmatched: 6. Germline V gene sequence: CDR1 LNHDA, CDR2 SQIVND (reference sequence). CDR3 size: 15 residues. CDR3 sequence (DNA): TGTGCCAGTAGTATAGGAAGCGGGAGCTTGGATACGCAGTATTTT. Protein product: CASSIGSGSLDTQYF.

This clone was observed once. V usage is TRBV18 and J usage is TRBJ1-4, with D possibly being TRBD1 (6 bases). The CDR3 is 12 residues long. The germline CDR1 and CDR2 sequences are KGHSH and LQKENI. The V end was cut by 4 bases, the J end by 6 bases, with 6 bases between. CDR3 DNA sequence: TGTGCCAGCTCACAGGGGGATGAAAAACTGTTTTTT. Amino acids: CASSQGDEKLFF.

This clone was seen a few times. The rearrangement joins TRBV6-6 to TRBJ2-5; D uncertain. Germline CDR1 MNHNY, CDR2 SVGAGI (reference sequence). V was trimmed by 7 bases and J by 1 base, leaving 7 bases between them. The CDR3 extends over 12 amino acids. The CDR3 nucleotides read TGTGCCAGCACCGACTCCCAAGAGACCCAGTACTTC. Amino acids: CASTDSQETQYF.

The chain recombines TRBV30 with TRBJ2-1; D is undetermined. The CDR3 totals 13 residues. V was shortened by 0 bases and J by 0 bases, with 3 bases between the two germline ends. Germline V gene data show CDR1 as GTSNPN and CDR2 as SVGIG (reference sequence). CDR3 amino acids: CAWSVTSYNEQFF. DNA of the CDR3: TGTGCCTGGAGTGTCACCTCCTACAATGAGCAGTTCTTC.

J is TRBJ2-7 and V is TRBV18; TRBD1 agrees at 7 bases. Germline V lookup: CDR1 KGHSH, CDR2 LQKENI. Unmatched junction bases numbered 2, after V lost 3 bases and J lost 0 bases. The CDR3 is 14 residues long. As DNA, the CDR3 is TGTGCCAGCTCACCCCGGGACAGCTCCTACGAGCAGTACTTC. Encoded protein: CASSPRDSSYEQYF.

This chain connects TRBV6-6 to TRBJ2-2; D remains ambiguous. CDR3 length: 12 residues. Trimming stripped 4 bases from V and 4 bases from J, with 4 bases between. CDR1 MNHNY and CDR2 SVGAGI come from the germline V gene (reference sequence). CDR3 residues: CASSFGTGELFF. Here the CDR3 DNA reads TGTGCCAGCAGTTTCGGCACCGGGGAGCTGTTTTTT.

The rearrangement joins TRBV27 to TRBJ1-3, with D hard to call. Looked up from germline, CDR1 is MNHEY and CDR2 is SMNVEV (reference sequence). This CDR3 is built from 15 residues. V lost 2 bases to trimming and J lost 0 bases, with 8 bases between them. The CDR3 here is CASSLAGTSGNTIYF. CDR3 DNA: TGTGCCAGCAGTTTAGCAGGCACCTCTGGAAACACCATATATTTT.

Regarding this clone: This CDR3 is also generated by other DNA sequences in the sample. The genes are TRBV6-5 and TRBJ1-2; possibly TRBD1 for D (6 bases). There are 12 residues in the CDR3. V lost 7 bases and J lost 7, with 13 bases in between. Germline loops: CDR1 MNHEY, CDR2 SVGAGI. The CDR3 region is CASTPRGGGYTF. CDR3 bases: TGTGCCAGCACGCCTAGAGGGGGTGGCTACACCTTC.

This chain joins TRBV14 and TRBJ1-2; D ambiguous. V was clipped by 1 base and J by 4 bases, with 1 base between them. The germline V gene has CDR1 SGHDN and CDR2 FVKESK. The CDR3 loop spans 11 amino acids. CDR3 DNA: TGTGCCAGCAGCCAAGGCTATGGCTACACCTTC. It codes for CASSQGYGYTF.